This entry lists 13 T cell receptor beta chains sequenced from one sample in a study of Ad26.COV2.S vaccination and SARS-CoV-2 variants. Treatment of the sample: about 20 received Ad26.COV2.S at low or high dose, single or two shots; several received placebo; per-sample allocation not given. Sampling was done on day 63 after the first vaccine or placebo injection. Here immunoSEQ multiplex PCR was the method, and the copy in TCRdb shows in-frame clones only, minus some. The sample yields more than 300,000 clones, 85% to 90% seen once. The specimen comprised peripheral blood, sampled in a trial of Ad26.COV2.S vaccine versus placebo. Every receptor here comes from a person aged 18-60 years who received the Ad26.COV2.S COVID-19 vaccine or a placebo.

V is TRBV6-2 or TRBV6-3 and J is TRBJ2-2; D is possibly TRBD1 (6 bases). Trimming shortened V by 5 bases and J by 0 bases, and 16 bases separated the two germline ends. The CDR3 spans 17 residues. CDR1 MNHEY and CDR2 SVGEGT come from the germline V gene. Written as DNA, the CDR3 is TGTGCCAGCAGTCACCTACAGGGCCGGGCGAACACCGGGGAGCTGTTTTTT. As protein: CASSHLQGRANTGELFF.

The chain carries TRBV30 and TRBJ1-2, with TRBD1 matching 7 bases. Unmatched junction bases numbered 10, after V lost 8 bases and J lost 1 base. Germline CDR1 reads GTSNPN; CDR2 reads SVGIG (reference sequence). There are 14 residues in the CDR3. This chain's CDR3 is CALLGQELNYGYTF. The CDR3 bases are TGTGCCCTCCTCGGACAGGAGCTTAACTATGGCTACACCTTC.

The table lists this clone with a count of one. The chain recombines TRBV5-4 with TRBJ2-7, with 8 bases lining up with TRBD2. The CDR3 contains 15 residues. The V gene end was trimmed by 4 bases and the J gene end by 7 bases; junction bases not matched to a gene: 13. The germline CDR1 and CDR2 sequences are SGHNT and YYREEE (reference sequence). The CDR3: CASSRWTSLRGEQYF. CDR3 DNA sequence: TGTGCCAGCAGCCGCTGGACTAGCCTCCGAGGGGAGCAGTACTTC.

This chain joins TRBV9 and TRBJ2-7; D may be TRBD1 (6 bases). V lost 4 bases and J 0 bases, leaving 20 bases between the germline ends. This CDR3 contains 17 residues. In germline, CDR1 is SGDLS, CDR2 YYNGEE. The CDR3 sequence: CASSPTIRGGSSYEQYF. The DNA of the CDR3 is TGTGCCAGCAGCCCCACTATCCGAGGGGGAAGCTCCTACGAGCAGTACTTC.

The chain uses TRBV2 and TRBJ1-4; D unclear. The V and J ends lost 6 bases and 8 bases respectively, with 7 bases between them. Germline lookup yields CDR1 SNHLY and CDR2 FYNNEI. CDR3 length: 11 amino acids. CDR3 amino acids: CASSAFEKLFF. The CDR3 DNA reads TGTGCCAGCAGCGCCTTCGAAAAACTGTTTTTT.

The V and J genes are TRBV7-9 and TRBJ2-7, with 7 bases fitting TRBD1. This CDR3 is built from 16 residues. Germline CDR1 and CDR2: SEHNR and FQNEAQ (reference sequence). With V trimmed by 1 base and J by 5 bases, 11 bases remained unmatched. The CDR3 loop reads CASSLDPDTGENEQYF. The DNA for the CDR3 is TGTGCCAGCAGCTTAGACCCGGATACAGGGGAGAACGAGCAGTACTTC. Filled out from reference TRBV7-9 and TRBJ2-7, the complete variable domain reads DTGVSQNPRHKITKRGQNVTFRCDPISEHNRLYWYRQTLGQGPEFLTYFQNEAQLEKSRLLSDRFSAERPKGSFSTLEIQRTEQGDSAMYLCASSLDPDTGENEQYFGPGTRLTVT.

In its sample, this clone was seen once. V is TRBV7-9 and J is TRBJ1-5, with D perhaps TRBD1 (5 bases). Germline CDR1 and CDR2: SEHNR and FQNEAQ (reference sequence). Trimming stripped 5 bases from V and 1 base from J, with 12 bases between. The CDR3 length is 15 residues. The CDR3: CASSRAEGSNQPQHF. The DNA of the CDR3 is TGTGCCAGCAGCCGGGCGGAGGGGAGCAATCAGCCCCAGCATTTT. The full variable domain, rest sourced from reference TRBV7-9 and TRBJ1-5, is DTGVSQNPRHKITKRGQNVTFRCDPISEHNRLYWYRQTLGQGPEFLTYFQNEAQLEKSRLLSDRFSAERPKGSFSTLEIQRTEQGDSAMYLCASSRAEGSNQPQHFGDGTRLSIL.

The chain employs TRBV7-9 and TRBJ2-6, with D maybe TRBD1 (5 bases). CDR3 length: 16 residues. The germline CDR1 and CDR2 sequences are SEHNR and FQNEAQ (reference sequence). Trimming took off 3 bases at V and 2 bases at J, with 11 bases between the two ends. In DNA, the CDR3 is TGTGCCAGCAGCTTGCCAGGGTCTACTGGGGCCAACGTCCTGACTTTC. This encodes CASSLPGSTGANVLTF.

The V call is TRBV5-1, the J call TRBJ1-4; TRBD1 matches at 8 bases. CDR1 and CDR2 from the germline V gene are SGHRS and YFSETQ. The CDR3 sequence is 14 residues long. J gave up 6 bases and V 5 bases, and 6 bases lay outside the gene matches. The CDR3 sequence is CASRPQGADEKLFF. The CDR3 bases are TGCGCCAGCAGACCTCAGGGGGCCGATGAAAAACTGTTTTTT.

The V and J genes are TRBV11-2 and TRBJ2-7; maybe TRBD1 (5 bases). Germline V gives CDR1 SGHAT, CDR2 FQNNGV. V was clipped by 2 bases and J by 4 bases, with 18 bases between them. The CDR3 runs to 16 residues. The CDR3 loop reads CASSLRWGRVVYEQYF. DNA for the CDR3: TGTGCCAGCAGCTTACGCTGGGGCAGGGTAGTTTACGAGCAGTACTTC.

This rearrangement joins TRBV5-1 to TRBJ2-7; no firm D call. Per the germline V gene, CDR1 is SGHRS and CDR2 is YFSETQ. This CDR3 contains 15 residues. V was shortened by 0 bases and J by 12 bases, with 22 bases between the two germline ends. CDR3 protein: CASSLESSSQVARYF. DNA of the CDR3: TGCGCCAGCAGCTTGGAATCTTCGTCCCAGGTAGCACGGTACTTC.

CDR3: CASSARVAGDGNTIYF. In DNA, the CDR3 is TGTGCCAGCAGCGCCCGAGTGGCAGGGGATGGAAACACCATATATTTT. This chain uses TRBV7-2 with TRBJ1-3; D might be TRBD1 (6 bases). The V end lost 5 bases, the J end lost 3 bases, and 17 bases lay between the germline ends. The germline V gene has CDR1 SGHTA and CDR2 FQGNSA. CDR3 size: 16 residues. The whole variable domain, filled in from reference TRBV7-2 and TRBJ1-3, reads GAGVSQSPSNKVTEKGKDVELRCDPISGHTALYWYRQSLGQGLEFLIYFQGNSAPDKSGLPSDRFSAERTGGSVSTLTIQRTQQEDSAVYLCASSARVAGDGNTIYFGEGSWLTVV.

V is TRBV6-5 and J is TRBJ1-6; TRBD1 agrees at 10 bases. The CDR3 loop spans 15 amino acids. J was trimmed by 7 bases and V by 0 bases; bases with no gene match: 0. Germline V lookup: CDR1 MNHEY, CDR2 SVGAGI. CDR3 bases: TGTGCCAGCAGTTACTCGGGACAGGGGAATTCACCCCTCCACTTT. The encoded protein is CASSYSGQGNSPLHF.